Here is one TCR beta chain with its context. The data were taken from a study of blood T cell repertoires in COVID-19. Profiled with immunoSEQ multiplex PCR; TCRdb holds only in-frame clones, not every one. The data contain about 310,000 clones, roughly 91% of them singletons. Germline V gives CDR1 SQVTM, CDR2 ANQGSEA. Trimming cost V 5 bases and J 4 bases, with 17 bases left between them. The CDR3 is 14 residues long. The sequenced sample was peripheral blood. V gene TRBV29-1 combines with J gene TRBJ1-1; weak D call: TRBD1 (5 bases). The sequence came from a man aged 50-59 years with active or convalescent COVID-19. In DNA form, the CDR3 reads TGCAGCGTTAAGCCCGGGACTACCTCCACTGAAGCTTTCTTT. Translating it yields CSVKPGTTSTEAFF.